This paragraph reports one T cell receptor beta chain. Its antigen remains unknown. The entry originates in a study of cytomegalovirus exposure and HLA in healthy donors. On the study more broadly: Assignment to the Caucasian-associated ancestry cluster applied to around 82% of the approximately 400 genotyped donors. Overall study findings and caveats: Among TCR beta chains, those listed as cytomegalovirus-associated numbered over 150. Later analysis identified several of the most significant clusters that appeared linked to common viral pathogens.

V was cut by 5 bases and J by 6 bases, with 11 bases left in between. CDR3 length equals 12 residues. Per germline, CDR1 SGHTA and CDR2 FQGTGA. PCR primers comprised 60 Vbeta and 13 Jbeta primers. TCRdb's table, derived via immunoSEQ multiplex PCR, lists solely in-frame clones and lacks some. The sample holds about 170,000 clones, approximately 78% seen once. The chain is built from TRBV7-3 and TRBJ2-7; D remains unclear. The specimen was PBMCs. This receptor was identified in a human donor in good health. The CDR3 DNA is TGTGCCAGCAGCACTCCAGGTGGCGAGCAGTACTTC. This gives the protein CASSTPGGEQYF.